The present entry profiles one T cell receptor (beta chain) with its context. In its sample, this clone was seen once. This clone's antigen is unknown. It has no much larger one-base neighbor in the sample; base qualities were not kept. The collaborating institutions used their own protocols to collect whole blood in K2EDTA tubes. For TCRbeta analysis, collaborator samples were shipped as frozen whole blood, as isolated PBMCs, or as DNA extracted from either sample type. The sample comes from a study of blood T cell repertoires in COVID-19 (dated by TCRdb to 2018 to 2020). In terms of the full investigation: The collaborator samples originated in the United States, Italy and Spain and spanned the acute and convalescent phases of COVID-19. Subjects who had been exposed to COVID-19, were actively infected with it, or had recovered from it provided the deeply sampled blood TCRbeta repertoires that made up the dataset. The samples were drawn from two sources: the first 160 participants of the ongoing ImmuneRACE study, and 1,200 or so subjects contributed by 6 global collaborators. The material from the prospective study consisted of cDNA or gDNA derived from T cells, B-cell-depleted T cells, or PBMCs. HLA class I and class II types, where available, came from metadata supplied by the sample provider rather than from assay-based typing. A de-identified subject ID, COVID-19 status, age in years and sex were almost always included in the sample metadata. A freely available public database, intended as a resource for researchers studying the immune response to SARS-CoV-2, is where the repertoires were released.

General study outcomes and caveats: The quantity of clinical and demographic metadata differed by source and by participant and was supplied without curation.

TCRbeta CDR3 regions were amplified from genomic DNA by means of the immunoSEQ Assay, a bias-controlled multiplex PCR. The authors' pipeline ran thus. Within the assay, amplification of reference gene primers was used to estimate how many nucleated cells each sample contained. Sequence reads were collapsed and filtered to measure the absolute abundance of every unique TCRbeta CDR3 rearrangement. For each sample, productive Simpson clonality was calculated as the square root of Simpson's diversity index across productive rearrangements. Imported from immuneACCESS, the table was reduced by TCRdb to in-frame sequences with V and J called. These copies leave out some clones; in studies compared against another copy, an unresolved V gene accounts for under half, and the cause of the remainder is not known. D and trimming come from the DNA, and the V and J calls and clone size come from that table. The sample profile shows roughly 160,000 clones; less than 85% of them were found once. The ten largest clones represent 2.5% to 3.5% of the sample.

From a lookup of the germline V gene, CDR1 and CDR2 are MDHEN and SYDVKM. The germline ends are 14 bases apart after V is trimmed by 2 bases and J by 10 bases. The CDR3 has 13 amino acids, counting the end cysteine and phenylalanine. The sequence is cut down to CDR3 DNA, 39 bases in frame from base 1. The V and J segments used are TRBV28 and TRBJ1-1, with a weak D call of TRBD1 (5 bases match). This clonotype originated in a woman older than 75 with acute or convalescent COVID-19. Sequencing input: peripheral blood. The CDR3 region has the sequence CASSLVHQRGAFF. The DNA sequence follows: TGTGCCAGCAGTTTAGTCCACCAAAGGGGAGCTTTCTTT.